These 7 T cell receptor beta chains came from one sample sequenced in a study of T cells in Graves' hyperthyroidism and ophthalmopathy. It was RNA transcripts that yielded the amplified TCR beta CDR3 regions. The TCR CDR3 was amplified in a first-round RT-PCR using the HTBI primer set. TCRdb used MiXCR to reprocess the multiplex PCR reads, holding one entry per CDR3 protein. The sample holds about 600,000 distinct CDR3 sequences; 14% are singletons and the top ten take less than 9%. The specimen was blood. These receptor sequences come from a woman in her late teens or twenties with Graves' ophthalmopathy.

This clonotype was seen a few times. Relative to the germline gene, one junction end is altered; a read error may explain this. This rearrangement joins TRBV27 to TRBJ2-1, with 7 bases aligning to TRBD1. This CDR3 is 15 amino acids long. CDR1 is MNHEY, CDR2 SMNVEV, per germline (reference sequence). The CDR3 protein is CASSLGQGVYNEQSF. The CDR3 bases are TGTGCCAGCAGTTTAGGTCAGGGGGTTTACAATGAGCAGTCCTTC.

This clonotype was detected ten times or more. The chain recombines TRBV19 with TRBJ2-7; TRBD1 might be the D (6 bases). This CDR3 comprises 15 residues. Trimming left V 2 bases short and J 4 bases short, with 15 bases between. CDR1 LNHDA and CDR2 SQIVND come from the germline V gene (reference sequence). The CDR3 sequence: CASSITSGHRYEQYF. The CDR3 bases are TGTGCCAGTAGTATAACGTCGGGACACAGATACGAGCAGTACTTC.

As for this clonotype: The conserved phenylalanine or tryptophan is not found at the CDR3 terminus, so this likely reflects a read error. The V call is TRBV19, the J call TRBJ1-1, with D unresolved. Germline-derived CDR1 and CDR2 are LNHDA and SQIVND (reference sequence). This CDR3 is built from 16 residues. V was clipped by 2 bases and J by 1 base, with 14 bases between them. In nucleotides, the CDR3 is TGTGCCAGTAGTATAACGGGGATCCTAACGAACACTGAAGCTTTCTCT. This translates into CASSITGILTNTEAFS.

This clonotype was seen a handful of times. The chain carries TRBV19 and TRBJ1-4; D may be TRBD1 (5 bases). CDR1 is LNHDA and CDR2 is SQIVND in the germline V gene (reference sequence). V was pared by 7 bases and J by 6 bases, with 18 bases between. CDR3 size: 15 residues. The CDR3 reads CASTPESRDYEKLFF. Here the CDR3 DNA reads TGTGCCAGTACCCCAGAGTCCAGGGATTATGAAAAACTGTTTTTT.

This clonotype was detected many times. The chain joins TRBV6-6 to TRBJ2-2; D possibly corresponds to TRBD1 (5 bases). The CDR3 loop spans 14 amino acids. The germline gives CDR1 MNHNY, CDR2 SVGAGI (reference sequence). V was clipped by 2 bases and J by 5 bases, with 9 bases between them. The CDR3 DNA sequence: TGTGCCAGCAGTTACCTTCACAGGACCGGGGAGCTGTTTTTT. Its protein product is CASSYLHRTGELFF.

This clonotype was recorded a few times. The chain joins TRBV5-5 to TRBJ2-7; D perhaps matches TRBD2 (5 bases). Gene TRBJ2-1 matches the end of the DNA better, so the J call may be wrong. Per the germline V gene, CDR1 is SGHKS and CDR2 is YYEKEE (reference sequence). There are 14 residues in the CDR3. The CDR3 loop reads CASSPGSLPYEQFF. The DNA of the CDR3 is TGTGCCAGCAGCCCGGGGTCTCTACCCTACGAGCAGTTCTTC.

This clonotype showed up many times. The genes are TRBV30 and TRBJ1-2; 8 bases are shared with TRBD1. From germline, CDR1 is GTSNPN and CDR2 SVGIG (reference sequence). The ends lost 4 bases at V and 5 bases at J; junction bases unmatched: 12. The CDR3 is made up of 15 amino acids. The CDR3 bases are TGTGCCTGGAACGCTCCGGGACAGGTTTTTTATGGCTACACCTTC. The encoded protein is CAWNAPGQVFYGYTF.